This T cell receptor (beta chain) was identified in a study of identical twins. As to this clonotype: A much larger clone sits a single nucleotide away, making a read error possible.

Every one of the donors was a healthy Caucasian. Per germline, CDR1 SEHNR and CDR2 FQNEAQ (reference sequence). The CDR3 has 15 amino acids. The V segment lost 8 bases and the J segment 2 bases; nucleotides outside the gene matches: 10. TCRdb analysed the 5' RACE reads with MiXCR anew, one entry per CDR3 protein. The table includes 280,000 or so distinct CDR3 sequences, more than 6.5% detected once. These data were also filed under a second study, of yellow fever vaccine responses in identical twins.

The J gene is TRBJ2-3, the V gene TRBV7-9; the match to TRBD1 covers 7 bases. The sequenced sample was memory (CD45RO+) T cells sorted from blood. The sequence was collected from a woman aged 18-29 years in good health. CDR3 coding DNA: TGTGCCAGCGGCCCCGACAGGGCGAACACAGATACGCAGTATTTT. Its protein product is CASGPDRANTDTQYF.